This T cell receptor beta chain was profiled in a study of early T cells in non-severe SARS-CoV-2 infection. TCRdb independently ran MiXCR on the 5' RACE reads; one entry per CDR3 protein. The sample records about 76,000 distinct CDR3 sequences, less than 20% being singletons. This receptor was identified in an adult who was a healthcare worker with PCR-confirmed SARS-CoV-2 infection or an uninfected control (not recorded which). Sequenced sample: whole blood.

The CDR3 region has the DNA TGTGCCAGCATTTCAGGTCTATCCGGCTACACCTTC. It encodes CASISGLSGYTF. The chain employs TRBV28 and TRBJ1-2; D call uncertain. The germline V gene has CDR1 MDHEN and CDR2 SYDVKM. V was shortened by 7 bases and J by 8 bases, with 14 bases between the two germline ends. This CDR3 comprises 12 residues.